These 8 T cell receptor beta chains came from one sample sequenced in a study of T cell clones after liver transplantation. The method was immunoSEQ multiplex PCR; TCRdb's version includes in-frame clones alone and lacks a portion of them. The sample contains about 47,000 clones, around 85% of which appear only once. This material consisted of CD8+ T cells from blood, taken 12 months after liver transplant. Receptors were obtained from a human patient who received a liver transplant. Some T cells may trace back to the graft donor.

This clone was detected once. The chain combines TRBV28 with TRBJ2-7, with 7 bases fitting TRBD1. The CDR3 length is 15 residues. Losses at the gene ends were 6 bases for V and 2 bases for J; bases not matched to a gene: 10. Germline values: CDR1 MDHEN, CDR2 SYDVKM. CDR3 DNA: TGTGCCAGCAGCCTCACGACAGGGCTTACCTACGAGCAGTACTTC. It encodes CASSLTTGLTYEQYF. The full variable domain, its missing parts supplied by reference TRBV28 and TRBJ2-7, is DVKVTQSSRYLVKRTGEKVFLECVQDMDHENMFWYRQDPGLGLRLIYFSYDVKMKEKGDIPEGYSVSREKKERFSLILESASTNQTSMYLCASSLTTGLTYEQYFGPGTRLTVT.

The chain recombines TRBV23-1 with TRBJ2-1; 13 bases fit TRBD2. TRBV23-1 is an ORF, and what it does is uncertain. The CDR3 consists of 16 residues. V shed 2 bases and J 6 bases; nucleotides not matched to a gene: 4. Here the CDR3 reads CASSQAGTSGINEQFF. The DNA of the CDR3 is TGCGCCAGCAGTCAAGCCGGGACTAGCGGGATCAATGAGCAGTTCTTC.

CDR3: CASSFSLSYEQYF. The CDR3 region has the DNA TGTGCCAGCAGTTTTTCCCTCTCCTACGAGCAGTACTTC. The chain carries TRBV27 and TRBJ2-7, with unresolved D. Germline V gene sequence: CDR1 MNHEY, CDR2 SMNVEV (reference sequence). Trimming removed 3 bases at V and 0 bases at J, with 6 bases between. This CDR3 comprises 13 residues.

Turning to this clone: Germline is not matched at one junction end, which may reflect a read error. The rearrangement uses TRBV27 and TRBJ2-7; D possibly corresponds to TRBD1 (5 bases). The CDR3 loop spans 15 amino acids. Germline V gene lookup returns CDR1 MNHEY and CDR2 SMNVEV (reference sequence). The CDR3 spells CASSLTAMASHEQYF. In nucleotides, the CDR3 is TGTGCCAGCAGTTTGACAGCGATGGCCTCCCACGAGCAGTACTTC.

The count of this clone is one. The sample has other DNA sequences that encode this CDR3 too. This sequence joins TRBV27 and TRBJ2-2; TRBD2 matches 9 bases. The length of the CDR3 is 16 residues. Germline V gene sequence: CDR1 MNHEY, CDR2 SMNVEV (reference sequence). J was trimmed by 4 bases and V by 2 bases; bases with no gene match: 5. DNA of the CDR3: TGTGCCAGCAGTTTAAGGGTAGCGGGAGTCACCGGGGAGCTGTTTTTT. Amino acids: CASSLRVAGVTGELFF.

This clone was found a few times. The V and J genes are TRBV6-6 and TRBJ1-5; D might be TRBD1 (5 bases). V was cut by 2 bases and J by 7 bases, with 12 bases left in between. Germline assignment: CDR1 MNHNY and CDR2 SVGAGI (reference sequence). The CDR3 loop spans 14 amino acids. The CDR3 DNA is TGTGCCAGCAGTTACGCCAGGGAGGGACAGCCCCAGCATTTT. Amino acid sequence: CASSYAREGQPQHF.

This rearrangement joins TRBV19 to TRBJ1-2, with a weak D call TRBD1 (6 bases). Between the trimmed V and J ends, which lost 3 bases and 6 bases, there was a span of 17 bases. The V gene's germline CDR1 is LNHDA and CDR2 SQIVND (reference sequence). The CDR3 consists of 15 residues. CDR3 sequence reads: CASSILLRAGDGYTF. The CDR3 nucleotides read TGTGCCAGTAGTATCTTATTGCGGGCAGGGGATGGCTACACCTTC.

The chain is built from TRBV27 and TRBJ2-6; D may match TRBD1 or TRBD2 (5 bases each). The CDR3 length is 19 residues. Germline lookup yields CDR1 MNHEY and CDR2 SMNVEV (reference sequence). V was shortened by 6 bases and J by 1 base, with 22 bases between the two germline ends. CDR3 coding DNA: TGTGCCAGCAGACCTTACTCATCCGGGACCGCGTCTGGGGCCAACGTCCTGACTTTC. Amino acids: CASRPYSSGTASGANVLTF.